Given below is one TCR beta chain in context. The antigen this receptor binds is unknown. Per-base qualities were not stored, and no clone one base away is much larger. The sample comes from a study of early T cells in non-severe SARS-CoV-2 infection (dated by TCRdb to about 2021). With respect to the entire study: TCR sequencing used bulk RNA from unsorted whole blood, so alpha and beta chains could not be paired.

Preparation of the library involved 5' RACE. The reads were generated on a NextSeq 500. The TCR library protocol attached unique molecular identifiers to individual cDNA molecules to correct for sequencing error and PCR bias. TCR alpha and beta chains were both sequenced, and the abundances of alpha and beta sequences in each sample were closely correlated with each other. The paper's data handling went like this. Decombinator V4 was used to annotate the V gene, J gene and CDR3 of the TCR sequences. TCRs were defined as expanded if a significant change between any two time points was detected under a Poisson model with p below 0.0001. TCR abundances were normalised to the total number of TCRs sequenced per sample and were expressed as counts per million. MAIT TCRs were defined by TRAV1-2 paired with TRAJ12, TRAJ20 or TRAJ33, and iNKT TCRs by TRAV10 paired with TRAJ18. VDJdb, accessed 1 November 2021, was searched for CMV, EBV and SARS-CoV-2 annotated TCRs, excluding TCRs annotated for multiple antigens. The public sequencing data were trimmed at Q25 with fastp and processed into clonotypes with MiXCR by TCRdb, which kept only in-frame beta chains. Rows matching on CDR3 protein sequence are summarized as one entry with the most common DNA and genes. The V and J calls reflect TCRdb's pipeline rather than the authors' work. This sample comprises 35,000 to 50,000 distinct CDR3 sequences, approximately 22% of them detected only once. Together, the top ten hold 4.6% of the sample.

A case-control design nested within a healthcare worker cohort in London, UK, was used, with weekly nasopharyngeal swab PCR tests and blood sampling performed. Healthcare workers were enrolled in the week of the UK lockdown, from 23 to 31 March 2020, and were followed every week for up to 16 weeks. Here is what the overall study found, with its caveats: VDJdb matching was skewed toward anti-spike CD8 responses, so virus-specific expansions were likely underestimated and private and CD4 specificities were missed.

The junction shows trimming of 8 bases on V and 3 bases on J, plus 11 bases between the germline ends. The CDR3 covers 12 residues, taking in both the cysteine and the phenylalanine. CDR3 DNA only is kept here, 36 bases in frame from base 1. CDR1 SNHLY and CDR2 FYNNEI are derived from the germline V gene. This material consisted of whole blood, taken at baseline. The rearrangement joined TRBV2 to TRBJ2-7; possibly the D gene is TRBD1, per 6 matching bases. The receptor was isolated from an adult who was a healthcare worker with PCR-confirmed SARS-CoV-2 infection or an uninfected control (not recorded which). The CDR3 here reads CASGSGVYEQYF. The DNA is as follows: TGTGCCAGCGGATCAGGGGTCTACGAGCAGTACTTC.